This passage covers 26 T cell receptor beta chains from one sample sequenced in a study of blood T cell repertoires in COVID-19. Assay: immunoSEQ multiplex PCR; the TCRdb copy retains only in-frame clones and omits some. The table includes some 200,000 clones, 60% to 80% detected once. The sample taken for sequencing was peripheral blood. These receptors originate from a woman in her 70s with acute or convalescent COVID-19.

V gene TRBV7-2 combines with J gene TRBJ2-1, with D hard to call. The germline CDR1 and CDR2 sequences are SGHTA and FQGNSA. The CDR3 contains 17 residues. With 1 base removed from V and 1 base from J, the gap between germline ends came to 14 bases. The DNA for the CDR3 is TGTGCCAGCAGCTTAGGATACCGACTTACTTCCTACAATGAGCAGTTCTTC. Its translation is CASSLGYRLTSYNEQFF.

As to this clone: As the CDR3 is not closed by the conserved phenylalanine or tryptophan, this likely results from a read error. It is unclear where the CDR3 begins or ends on the DNA, so no DNA is shown, and the CDR3 is as TCRdb lists it. The chain employs TRBV10-3 and TRBJ1-1; TRBD1, as called in the table, went unchecked against the DNA. Germline V CDR1 and CDR2: ENHRY, SYGVKD. From its first to its last residue, the CDR3 has 12 amino acids. The CDR3 loop reads CAISESQGRWRL.

The chain carries TRBV7-3 and TRBJ2-2; 7 nucleotides match TRBD1. The germline V gene encodes CDR1 SGHTA and CDR2 FQGTGA. CDR3 size: 13 residues. V lost 5 bases and J lost 6; bases outside the gene matches: 3. The CDR3 loop reads CASSPRGSGELFF. CDR3 coding DNA: TGTGCCAGCAGCCCCAGGGGGTCCGGGGAGCTGTTTTTT.

The gene calls are TRBV5-1 and TRBJ2-7, with 9 bases fitting TRBD1. In germline, CDR1 is SGHRS, CDR2 YFSETQ. The junction had 6 bases not matched to a gene; V was cut back by 4 bases and J by 7 bases. This CDR3 spans 13 amino acids. This chain's CDR3 is CASSPHDRGEQYF. CDR3 bases: TGCGCCAGCAGCCCGCACGACAGGGGGGAGCAGTACTTC.

CDR3 region: CASSLLAGVNNEQFF. CDR3 coding DNA: TGTGCCAGCAGCTTGTTAGCGGGAGTCAACAATGAGCAGTTCTTC. The rearrangement links TRBV5-4 to TRBJ2-1; the match to TRBD2 covers 9 bases. V lost 1 base to trimming and J lost 5 bases; unmatched junction nucleotides: 4. The germline V gene has CDR1 SGHNT and CDR2 YYREEE (reference sequence). The CDR3 spans 15 residues.

V is TRBV5-1 and J is TRBJ1-3; D call uncertain. Trimming shortened V by 3 bases and J by 3 bases, and 13 bases separated the two germline ends. The CDR3 covers 15 residues. CDR1 SGHRS and CDR2 YFSETQ come from the germline V gene. The CDR3 protein is CASSSNGGGGNTIYF. The DNA for the CDR3 is TGCGCCAGCAGCTCAAACGGAGGCGGTGGAAACACCATATATTTT.

In DNA form, the CDR3 reads TGCGCCAGCAGCCAACTAGAACTGGGTCCCCTCGGGGCCAACGTCCTGACTTTC. It is translated as CASSQLELGPLGANVLTF. This rearrangement joins TRBV4-1 to TRBJ2-6; D gene uncertain. The CDR3 runs 18 residues. CDR1 is MGHRA, CDR2 YSYEKL, per germline. V lost 2 bases to trimming and J lost 4 bases, with 18 bases between them.

This rearrangement joins TRBV20-1 to TRBJ1-6; 9 nucleotides align to TRBD1. The V gene's germline CDR1 is DFQATT and CDR2 SNEGSKA (reference sequence). CDR3 length: 15 residues. The junction had 9 bases not matched to a gene; V was cut back by 3 bases and J by 9 bases. CDR3 protein: CSASSWGQGGSPLHF. The CDR3 coding sequence is TGCAGTGCTAGTTCGTGGGGACAGGGCGGTTCACCCCTCCACTTT.

The gene calls are TRBV2 and TRBJ1-5, with TRBD1 matching 8 bases. V was pared by 6 bases and J by 4 bases, with 8 bases of the junction left unmatched. CDR1 SNHLY and CDR2 FYNNEI come from the germline V gene. CDR3 length: 15 amino acids. This CDR3 reads CASSKDRGPNQPQHF. The DNA of the CDR3 is TGTGCCAGCAGCAAAGACAGGGGACCAAATCAGCCCCAGCATTTT.

The chain employs TRBV6-5 and TRBJ2-1, with TRBD2 matching over 9 bases. The J segment lost 7 bases and the V segment lost 2 bases, leaving 3 bases of the junction unmatched. The germline V gene encodes CDR1 MNHEY and CDR2 SVGAGI. CDR3 length equals 14 residues. The CDR3: CASSYAGGPNEQFF. DNA for the CDR3: TGTGCCAGCAGTTACGCGGGAGGGCCGAATGAGCAGTTCTTC.

The chain uses TRBV18 and TRBJ1-1; D is unresolved. This CDR3 spans 16 amino acids. The ends were cut back, 0 bases at V and 0 bases at J, with 11 bases in the middle. CDR1 and CDR2 (germline): KGHSH, LQKENI. The DNA for the CDR3 is TGTGCCAGCTCACCACCGGCAGAACAAATGAACACTGAAGCTTTCTTT. It encodes CASSPPAEQMNTEAFF.

The V gene is TRBV7-2, the J gene TRBJ2-2; tentative D call: TRBD2 (5 bases). The CDR3 totals 16 residues. Trimming took 1 base from V and 6 from J, leaving 15 bases between them. From germline, CDR1 is SGHTA and CDR2 FQGNSA. The CDR3 DNA sequence: TGTGCCAGCAGCTTAGAGGCCCCCGGGGTAGCCGGGGAGCTGTTTTTT. It translates to CASSLEAPGVAGELFF.

The V call is TRBV28, the J call TRBJ2-5, with D maybe TRBD1 (6 bases). The CDR3 extends over 13 amino acids. The ends were cut back, 6 bases at V and 5 bases at J, with 13 bases in the middle. CDR1 is MDHEN, CDR2 SYDVKM, per germline. As DNA, the CDR3 is TGTGCCAGCAGGGAACAGGGTCGTGAGACCCAGTACTTC. Residues: CASREQGRETQYF.

The chain carries TRBV7-9 and TRBJ2-7, with 7 bases aligning to TRBD1. The CDR3 consists of 15 residues. V was clipped by 0 bases and J by 3 bases; unmatched bases: 5. Per germline, CDR1 SEHNR and CDR2 FQNEAQ (reference sequence). CDR3 coding DNA: TGTGCCAGCAGCTTAGCGCAAGGGACAGACTACGAGCAGTACTTC. Protein: CASSLAQGTDYEQYF.

V and J are TRBV30 and TRBJ2-1; TRBD2 is a possible D gene (6 bases). CDR3 length equals 13 residues. In germline, CDR1 is GTSNPN, CDR2 SVGIG (reference sequence). With 7 bases removed from V and 4 bases from J, the gap between germline ends came to 14 bases. The CDR3 DNA sequence: TGTGCCTCGGAGGGCCCTGGGTACAATGAGCAGTTCTTC. Translation: CASEGPGYNEQFF. The full variable domain, with the rest looked up from reference TRBV30 and TRBJ2-1, is SQTIHQWPATLVQPVGSPLSLECTVEGTSNPNLYWYRQAAGRGLQLLFYSVGIGQISSEVPQNLSASRPQDRQFILSSKKLLLSDSGFYLCASEGPGYNEQFFGPGTRLTVL.

This chain uses TRBV27 with TRBJ1-6, with 10 bases matching TRBD1. This CDR3 spans 14 amino acids. Germline V CDR1 and CDR2: MNHEY, SMNVEV (reference sequence). Trimming cost V 7 bases and J 9 bases; bases outside gene matches: 6. The CDR3 nucleotides are TGTGCCAGCACCTCCGACAGGGGGCGTTCACCCCTCCACTTT. This encodes CASTSDRGRSPLHF.

The chain joins TRBV21-1 to TRBJ1-5; no DNA check was done on the table's D call, TRBD1. TRBV21-1 counts as a pseudogene. The CDR3 has 17 amino acids. DNA of the CDR3: TGTGCCAGCAGCAAAGTTACGTACAGGGGACACAATCAGCCCCAGCATTTT. Its translation is CASSKVTYRGHNQPQHF.

The J gene is TRBJ2-5, the V gene TRBV7-2, with 10 bases fitting TRBD2. The germline gives CDR1 SGHTA, CDR2 FQGNSA. V lost 1 base, J lost 4 bases, and 6 bases stayed unmatched. The CDR3 spans 16 residues. The CDR3 nucleotides read TGTGCCAGCAGCTTAGGTGTGGTAGCGGGGGGAGAGACCCAGTACTTC. This translates into CASSLGVVAGGETQYF. The full variable domain, in which reference TRBV7-2 and TRBJ2-5 provide the parts outside the CDR3, is GAGVSQSPSNKVTEKGKDVELRCDPISGHTALYWYRQSLGQGLEFLIYFQGNSAPDKSGLPSDRFSAERTGGSVSTLTIQRTQQEDSAVYLCASSLGVVAGGETQYFGPGTRLLVL.

Comments on this clone: Compared with germline, one end of the junction differs, possibly owing to a read error. This same CDR3 is encoded by further DNA sequences in the sample. The chain uses TRBV19 and TRBJ2-2, with TRBD1 identical over 9 bases. The germline V gene has CDR1 LNHDA and CDR2 SQIVND (reference sequence). The CDR3 consists of 16 residues. CDR3 loop: CASSTWTGVNTGELFF. In DNA form, the CDR3 reads TGTGCCAGTAGTACCTGGACAGGGGTGAACACCGGGGAGCTATTTTTT.

This rearrangement joins TRBV7-8 to TRBJ1-4; D may be TRBD1 (6 bases). CDR1 and CDR2 from the germline V gene are SGHVS and FQNEAQ. CDR3 size: 18 residues. V lost 1 base and J 0 bases, leaving 15 bases between the germline ends. The CDR3 sequence: CASSLEAGGATTNEKLFF. Here the CDR3 DNA reads TGTGCCAGCAGCTTAGAGGCTGGGGGGGCTACAACTAATGAAAAACTGTTTTTT.

A few counts support this clone. V usage is TRBV19 and J usage is TRBJ1-2; 8 bases fit TRBD1. The germline V gene encodes CDR1 LNHDA and CDR2 SQIVND (reference sequence). The length of the CDR3 is 15 residues. Trimming took 6 bases from V and 1 from J; bases not matched to a gene: 7. The CDR3 region has the DNA TGTGCCAGTAGGGATGGACAGGGAGGTAACTATGGCTACACCTTC. This encodes CASRDGQGGNYGYTF.

This clone occurred a few times. The V gene is TRBV21-1, the J gene TRBJ1-5; the table assigns TRBD1, which was not confirmed against the DNA. TRBV21-1 is flagged as a pseudogene. The CDR3 consists of 15 residues. The CDR3 sequence: CASSDRQIPDQPQHF. The CDR3 region has the DNA TGTGCCAGCAGCGATCGACAGATACCTGATCAGCCCCAGCATTTT.

The CDR3 DNA reads as TGTGCCAGTAGTACACAGGGAACGCGCAATCAGCCCCAGCATTTT. Protein sequence: CASSTQGTRNQPQHF. The chain joins TRBV19 to TRBJ1-5; D is perhaps TRBD1 (6 bases). The germline CDR1 and CDR2 sequences are LNHDA and SQIVND (reference sequence). The germline V and J ends were trimmed by 4 bases and 2 bases, with 12 bases remaining between them. There are 15 residues in the CDR3. The entire variable domain, with the rest obtained from reference TRBV19 and TRBJ1-5, is as follows: DGGITQSPKYLFRKEGQNVTLSCEQNLNHDAMYWYRQDPGQGLRLIYYSQIVNDFQKGDIAEGYSVSREKKESFPLTVTSAQKNPTAFYLCASSTQGTRNQPQHFGDGTRLSIL.

V and J are TRBV27 and TRBJ2-7; 10 bases fit TRBD2. Germline trimming cut 3 bases from V and 3 bases from J; bases unmatched to any gene: 2. The germline V gene has CDR1 MNHEY and CDR2 SMNVEV (reference sequence). The CDR3 runs 14 residues. The CDR3, as DNA: TGTGCCAGCAGTTTCTCTAGCGGGAGCTACGAGCAGTACTTC. This sequence encodes CASSFSSGSYEQYF.

This chain uses TRBV20-1 with TRBJ2-2, with D perhaps TRBD2 (5 bases). This CDR3 comprises 11 residues. Germline-derived CDR1 and CDR2 are DFQATT and SNEGSKA (reference sequence). V lost 7 bases, J lost 3 bases, and 6 bases lay in between. The CDR3 here is CSVGDTGELFF. DNA of the CDR3: TGCAGTGTCGGGGACACCGGGGAGCTGTTTTTT.

This chain connects TRBV19 to TRBJ2-7; 7 bases line up with TRBD1. CDR3 length: 17 amino acids. The V segment lost 4 bases and the J segment 0 bases; nucleotides outside the gene matches: 12. CDR1 is LNHDA and CDR2 is SQIVND in the germline V gene (reference sequence). This CDR3 is CASSTATGNHISYEQYF. In DNA, the CDR3 is TGTGCCAGTAGTACCGCGACAGGGAATCACATCTCCTACGAGCAGTACTTC.